The 19 T cell receptor beta chains reported below all come from one sample, sequenced in a study of T cell repertoires in cytomegalovirus infection. TCRdb reprocessed the reads via MiXCR and lists one record per CDR3 protein. The sample lists a few hundred thousand distinct CDR3 sequences; approximately 22% were seen once. Sequenced: CD8+ T cells from PBMCs. The receptors originated from a human donor in good health (CMV status not recorded). Some clones in this sample may be carry-over from other donors' samples.

This clonotype came up a few times. The CDR3 here is CASSDSGDVSGNTIYF. CDR3 sequence (DNA): TGTGCCAGCAGTGATTCTGGGGACGTCTCTGGAAACACCATATATTTT. The chain carries TRBV2 and TRBJ1-3; the D gene is possibly TRBD1 (5 bases). The germline V gene encodes CDR1 SNHLY and CDR2 FYNNEI. Trimming took off 3 bases at V and 0 bases at J, with 12 bases between the two ends. The CDR3 covers 16 residues.

This clonotype was found many times. The V gene is TRBV7-8, the J gene TRBJ2-7; possibly TRBD2 for D (5 bases). V was cut by 1 base and J by 5 bases, with 12 bases left in between. The CDR3 covers 14 residues. CDR1 SGHVS and CDR2 FQNEAQ come from the germline V gene. The CDR3 loop is CASSLDLAQNEQYF. The CDR3 nucleotides read TGTGCCAGCAGCTTAGACCTAGCCCAGAACGAGCAGTACTTC.

V usage is TRBV10-3 and J usage is TRBJ2-1, with 10 positions matching TRBD2. Germline CDR1 ENHRY, CDR2 SYGVKD. This CDR3 has 13 residues. With 6 bases clipped from V and 6 bases from J, the junction kept 2 bases outside the gene matches. CDR3 sequence reads: CAISGTSANEQFF. Written as DNA, the CDR3 is TGTGCCATCAGCGGGACTAGCGCCAATGAGCAGTTCTTC.

This clonotype was seen ten or more times. The chain combines TRBV30 with TRBJ1-2, with 10 bases matching TRBD1. Trimming at V came to 3 bases and at J to 6 bases, leaving 7 bases not matched to a gene. The CDR3 is made up of 14 amino acids. Per the germline V gene, CDR1 is GTSNPN and CDR2 is SVGIG (reference sequence). CDR3 sequence: CAWSTIGTGDGYTF. In DNA, the CDR3 is TGTGCCTGGAGCACAATTGGGACAGGGGATGGCTACACCTTC.

The table lists this clonotype with a few counts. The chain links TRBV28 to TRBJ1-1; D is undetermined. In germline, CDR1 is MDHEN, CDR2 SYDVKM. There are 11 residues in the CDR3. Trimming took 7 bases from V and 3 from J, leaving 6 bases between them. The CDR3 sequence: CASTRYTEAFF. The CDR3 region has the DNA TGTGCCAGCACCAGGTACACTGAAGCTTTCTTT.

The table lists this clonotype with a few counts. This sequence joins TRBV14 and TRBJ2-7; D tentatively fits TRBD1 or TRBD2 (5 bases each). CDR1 is SGHDN, CDR2 FVKESK, per germline. The V end lost 3 bases, the J end lost 2 bases, and 17 bases lay between the germline ends. This CDR3 spans 16 amino acids. CDR3 region: CASSHAGTPRPYEQYF. CDR3 bases: TGTGCCAGCAGCCACGCCGGGACGCCTAGACCCTACGAGCAGTACTTC.

The V and J genes are TRBV20-1 and TRBJ2-1; D uncertain. Trimming left V 3 bases short and J 3 bases short, with 9 bases between. CDR1 and CDR2 (germline): DFQATT, SNEGSKA (reference sequence). The CDR3 spans 13 residues. CDR3 DNA: TGCAGTGCTAGGGGCTCTGACTACAATGAGCAGTTCTTC. Amino acid sequence: CSARGSDYNEQFF.

This clonotype was counted ten times or more. The rearrangement uses TRBV7-6 and TRBJ1-1; D is uncertain. Germline CDR1 SGHVS, CDR2 FNYEAQ. V dropped 1 base and J dropped 12 bases, with 15 bases sitting between them. The CDR3 contains 13 residues. The CDR3 here is CASSLENGAEPFF. DNA for the CDR3: TGTGCCAGCAGCTTAGAAAACGGTGCCGAACCTTTCTTT.

A note on this clonotype: Compared with germline, one end of the junction differs, possibly owing to a read error. The J gene is TRBJ1-2, the V gene TRBV12-3 or TRBV12-4; 7 nucleotides match TRBD1. The CDR3 has 14 residues. The CDR3 reads CVSSGSRDSRGYTF. CDR3 DNA: TGTGTCAGCAGTGGGTCCCGGGACAGCAGGGGCTACACCTTC.

This clonotype was observed a handful of times. This chain joins TRBV28 and TRBJ1-1; 12 nucleotides line up with TRBD1. The ends lost 8 bases at V and 4 bases at J; junction bases unmatched: 11. Per the germline V gene, CDR1 is MDHEN and CDR2 is SYDVKM. The CDR3 is made up of 16 amino acids. As DNA, the CDR3 is TGTGCCAGCCTACTCCGGGACAGGGGGCCTTTCACTGAAGCTTTCTTT. The encoded protein is CASLLRDRGPFTEAFF.

The rearrangement joins TRBV6-1 to TRBJ2-1, with a possible D match to TRBD2 (6 bases). There are 14 residues in the CDR3. Germline V gene data show CDR1 as MNHNS and CDR2 as SASEGT. V lost 6 bases and J 2 bases, leaving 11 bases between the germline ends. CDR3 coding DNA: TGTGCCAGCAGCGGGGGACCAGCCTACAATGAGCAGTTCTTC. Translating gives CASSGGPAYNEQFF.

This clonotype appeared many times. The rearrangement links TRBV7-6 to TRBJ2-3, with unresolved D. V lost 6 bases and J lost 2, with 12 bases in between. Germline V gene lookup returns CDR1 SGHVS and CDR2 FNYEAQ. This CDR3 has 14 amino acids. The CDR3 sequence: CASRRWVDTDTQYF. As DNA, the CDR3 is TGTGCCAGCAGGAGGTGGGTCGACACAGATACGCAGTATTTT.

A few counts support this clonotype. The chain combines TRBV20-1 with TRBJ1-2; no reliable D call. In germline, CDR1 is DFQATT, CDR2 SNEGSKA (reference sequence). The CDR3 is made up of 12 amino acids. V gave up 6 bases and J gave up 8 bases, with 16 bases separating them. CDR3 loop: CSAPFSGRGYTF. The DNA of the CDR3 is TGCAGTGCCCCCTTCTCGGGGAGGGGCTACACCTTC.

The J gene is TRBJ1-1, the V gene TRBV14; no clear D. There are 13 residues in the CDR3. The V gene lost 3 bases and the J gene lost 5 bases, with 10 bases spanning the gap. Per germline, CDR1 SGHDN and CDR2 FVKESK. DNA for the CDR3: TGTGCCAGCAGCCAGTATGCAGGTACTGAAGCTTTCTTT. Amino acids: CASSQYAGTEAFF.

This clonotype was seen only a few times. V usage is TRBV29-1 and J usage is TRBJ2-7; 8 nucleotides align to TRBD1. Germline V gene sequence: CDR1 SQVTM, CDR2 ANQGSEA. The CDR3 has 13 residues. V was pared by 4 bases and J by 0 bases, with 2 bases of the junction left unmatched. CDR3 protein: CSVATGVSYEQYF. The CDR3 DNA reads as TGCAGCGTTGCGACAGGGGTCTCCTACGAGCAGTACTTC.

This clonotype came up many times. J is TRBJ2-4 and V is TRBV3-1, with 10 bases that match TRBD1. The J segment lost 10 bases and the V segment lost 1 base, leaving 1 base of the junction unmatched. Germline loops: CDR1 LGHDT, CDR2 YNNKEL (reference sequence). The CDR3 consists of 13 residues. DNA of the CDR3: TGTGCCAGCAGCCAAGGGACAGGGGGAATTCAGTACTTC. This codes for CASSQGTGGIQYF.

A few counts support this clonotype. The chain uses TRBV12-3 or TRBV12-4 and TRBJ1-6; D remains ambiguous. The V end lost 3 bases, the J end lost 0 bases, and 6 bases lay between the germline ends. This CDR3 comprises 15 residues. The CDR3 region is CASSFQDSYNSPLHF. CDR3 sequence (DNA): TGTGCCAGCAGTTTCCAGGACTCCTATAATTCACCCCTCCACTTT.

This clonotype was seen only a few times. The chain uses TRBV28 and TRBJ1-1; no definite D call. There are 14 residues in the CDR3. The germline gives CDR1 MDHEN, CDR2 SYDVKM. V was cut by 1 base and J by 4 bases, with 10 bases left in between. The CDR3 loop reads CASSLSARGTEAFF. The CDR3 DNA reads TGTGCCAGCAGTTTATCCGCCCGGGGCACTGAAGCTTTCTTT.

The chain is built from TRBV7-9 and TRBJ2-2; D may be TRBD1 or TRBD2 (6 bases each). Germline assignment: CDR1 SEHNR and CDR2 FQNEAQ (reference sequence). Trimming shortened V by 8 bases and J by 4 bases, and 17 bases separated the two germline ends. The CDR3 runs to 15 residues. Written as DNA, the CDR3 is TGTGCCAGCGGAGGGGGTCTAGCGATCACCGGGGAGCTGTTTTTT. Translating gives CASGGGLAITGELFF.